This TCR beta chain is drawn from a study of blood T cell repertoires in COVID-19. Study as a whole: Some COVID-19 samples were acute and others convalescent; all came from the United States, Italy and Spain. T cells, B-cell-depleted T cells, or PBMCs provided the cDNA or gDNA that served as material.

Study processing details: Estimates of nucleated cell counts were drawn from the amplification of reference gene primers. Produced via immunoSEQ multiplex PCR; TCRdb's table is partial and in-frame only. That table is the source of V, J and clone size, and D and trimming were worked out from the DNA. The data hold some 150,000 clones, with around 86% observed a single time. The germline V gene has CDR1 SEHNR and CDR2 FQNEAQ (reference sequence). V was trimmed by 4 bases and J by 2 bases, leaving 16 bases between them. This CDR3 contains 16 residues. A few counts support this clone. This rearrangement joins TRBV7-9 to TRBJ2-3; D remains ambiguous. Specimen: peripheral blood. This receptor was identified in a human donor in a cohort sampled during active COVID-19. CDR3 sequence: CASSSHKSIPTDTQYF. The CDR3 nucleotides are TGTGCCAGCAGCTCCCACAAATCAATACCCACAGATACGCAGTATTTT.